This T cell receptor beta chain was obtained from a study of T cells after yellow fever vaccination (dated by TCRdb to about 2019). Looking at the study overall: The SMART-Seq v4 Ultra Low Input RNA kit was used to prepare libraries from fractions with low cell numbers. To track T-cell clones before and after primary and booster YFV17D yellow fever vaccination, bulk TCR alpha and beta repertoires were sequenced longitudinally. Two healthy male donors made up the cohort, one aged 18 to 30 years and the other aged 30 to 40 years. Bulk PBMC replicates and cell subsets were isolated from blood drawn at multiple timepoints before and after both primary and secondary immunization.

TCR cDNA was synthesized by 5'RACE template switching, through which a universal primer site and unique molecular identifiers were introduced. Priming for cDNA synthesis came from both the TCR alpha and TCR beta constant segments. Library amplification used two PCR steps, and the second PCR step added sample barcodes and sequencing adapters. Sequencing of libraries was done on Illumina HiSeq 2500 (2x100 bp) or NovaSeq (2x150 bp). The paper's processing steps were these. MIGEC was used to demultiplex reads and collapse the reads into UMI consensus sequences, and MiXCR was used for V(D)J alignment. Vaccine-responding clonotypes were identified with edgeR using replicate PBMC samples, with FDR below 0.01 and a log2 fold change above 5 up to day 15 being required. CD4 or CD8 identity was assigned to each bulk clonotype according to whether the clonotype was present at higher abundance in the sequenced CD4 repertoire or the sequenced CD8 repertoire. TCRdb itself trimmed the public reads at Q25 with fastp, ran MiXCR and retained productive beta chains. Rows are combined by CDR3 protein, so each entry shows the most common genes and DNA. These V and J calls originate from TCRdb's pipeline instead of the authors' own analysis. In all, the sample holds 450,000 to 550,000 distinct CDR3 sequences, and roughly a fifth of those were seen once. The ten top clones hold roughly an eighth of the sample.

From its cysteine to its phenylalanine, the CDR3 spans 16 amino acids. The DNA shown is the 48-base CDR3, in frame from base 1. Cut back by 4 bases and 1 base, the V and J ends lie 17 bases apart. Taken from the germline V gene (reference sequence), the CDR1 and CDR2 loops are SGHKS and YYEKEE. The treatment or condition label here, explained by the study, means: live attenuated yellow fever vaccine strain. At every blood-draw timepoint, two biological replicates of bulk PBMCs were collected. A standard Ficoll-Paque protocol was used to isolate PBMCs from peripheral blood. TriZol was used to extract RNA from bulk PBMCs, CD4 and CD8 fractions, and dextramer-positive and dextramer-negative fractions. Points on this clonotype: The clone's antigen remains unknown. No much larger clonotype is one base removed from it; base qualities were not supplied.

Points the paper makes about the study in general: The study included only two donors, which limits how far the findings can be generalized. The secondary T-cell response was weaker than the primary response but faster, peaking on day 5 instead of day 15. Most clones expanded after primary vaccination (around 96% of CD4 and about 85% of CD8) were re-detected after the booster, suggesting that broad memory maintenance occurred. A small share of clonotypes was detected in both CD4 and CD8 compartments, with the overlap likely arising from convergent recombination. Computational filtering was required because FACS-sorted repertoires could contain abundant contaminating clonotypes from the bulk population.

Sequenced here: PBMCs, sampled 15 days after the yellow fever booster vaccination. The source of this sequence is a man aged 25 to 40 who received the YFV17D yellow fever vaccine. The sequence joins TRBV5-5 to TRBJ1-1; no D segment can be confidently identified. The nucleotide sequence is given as TGTGCCAGCAGCCAGTCGGGGTACTTCAGGAACACTGAAGCTTTCTTT. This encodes CASSQSGYFRNTEAFF.